Each of the 23 T cell receptor beta chains below was sequenced from the same sample in a study of T cell responses to AZD1222 COVID-19 vaccine. Profiled with immunoSEQ multiplex PCR; TCRdb holds only in-frame clones, not every one. The sample yields around 140,000 clones, more than 85% seen once. The specimen was peripheral blood, collected on day 0 of AZD1222 vaccination. The receptors come from an adult in good health.

The chain is built from TRBV10-3 and TRBJ2-5; a weak D match, TRBD2 (5 bases). This CDR3 is 15 amino acids long. Germline CDR1 is ENHRY and CDR2 is SYGVKD. V dropped 4 bases and J dropped 2 bases, with 14 bases sitting between them. The CDR3 DNA is TGTGCCATCAGTGGACTCGGACTGGGGCAAGAGACCCAGTACTTC. Its translation: CAISGLGLGQETQYF.

V gene TRBV28 combines with J gene TRBJ1-1; 8 nucleotides align to TRBD1. CDR1 and CDR2 (germline): MDHEN, SYDVKM. This CDR3 has 15 amino acids. J was trimmed by 4 bases and V by 5 bases; bases with no gene match: 9. CDR3 nucleotides: TGTGCCAGCAGTGTTGCAGGGGGCTGGATCACTGAAGCTTTCTTT. This encodes CASSVAGGWITEAFF.

The chain recombines TRBV2 with TRBJ1-1; TRBD1 might be the D (5 bases). V lost 5 bases and J lost 1, with 11 bases in between. The germline CDR1 and CDR2 sequences are SNHLY and FYNNEI. The CDR3 contains 14 residues. CDR3 DNA sequence: TGTGCCAGCAGTCACAGGATGGGGAACACTGAAGCTTTCTTT. Protein: CASSHRMGNTEAFF.

This chain uses TRBV7-8 with TRBJ1-3; 9 positions match TRBD1. Germline V gives CDR1 SGHVS, CDR2 FQNEAQ. Trimming at V came to 3 bases and at J to 4 bases, leaving 7 bases not matched to a gene. This CDR3 is built from 16 residues. This CDR3 reads CASSFTTGGAGNTIYF. DNA for the CDR3: TGTGCCAGCAGCTTTACTACAGGGGGCGCCGGAAACACCATATATTTT.

The V and J genes are TRBV14 and TRBJ2-6; 7 nucleotides align to TRBD2. The CDR3 is 20 residues long. V lost 3 bases and J lost 0; bases outside the gene matches: 14. CDR1 SGHDN and CDR2 FVKESK come from the germline V gene. CDR3 in amino acids: CASSHPGRETLISGANVLTF. For the CDR3, the DNA is TGTGCCAGCAGCCACCCTGGGCGGGAGACGCTCATCTCTGGGGCCAACGTCCTGACTTTC. Supplemented by reference TRBV14 and TRBJ2-6, the full variable domain reads EAGVTQFPSHSVIEKGQTVTLRCDPISGHDNLYWYRRVMGKEIKFLLHFVKESKQDESGMPNNRFLAERTGGTYSTLKVQPAELEDSGVYFCASSHPGRETLISGANVLTFGAGSRLTVL.

The V call is TRBV10-3, the J call TRBJ2-2; D is ambiguous. Germline V gives CDR1 ENHRY, CDR2 SYGVKD. V was trimmed by 6 bases and J by 5 bases, leaving 4 bases between them. CDR3 size: 11 residues. The CDR3 loop reads CAIRSTGELFF. The CDR3 region has the DNA TGTGCCATCAGATCTACCGGGGAGCTGTTTTTT.

This chain connects TRBV4-3 to TRBJ1-2, with D possibly TRBD1 on 5 matching bases. The germline V gene encodes CDR1 LGHNA and CDR2 YSLEER. The germline V and J ends were trimmed by 0 bases and 4 bases, with 12 bases remaining between them. CDR3 length: 15 residues. The CDR3 protein is CASSQDYAQGYGYTF. CDR3 nucleotide sequence: TGCGCCAGCAGCCAAGATTATGCCCAGGGCTATGGCTACACCTTC.

The chain joins TRBV27 to TRBJ1-2; D is uncertain. The V and J ends lost 5 bases and 8 bases respectively, with 15 bases between them. The CDR3 length is 13 residues. CDR1 MNHEY and CDR2 SMNVEV come from the germline V gene (reference sequence). CDR3 bases: TGTGCCAGCAGTCCAGTAGCTCGTGGGGGCTACACCTTC. Protein product: CASSPVARGGYTF.

CDR3 protein: CASSFDGQGGQPQHF. DNA of the CDR3: TGCGCCAGCAGCTTCGATGGACAGGGTGGACAGCCCCAGCATTTT. V gene TRBV5-1 combines with J gene TRBJ1-5; 8 bases align to TRBD1. Germline V gene sequence: CDR1 SGHRS, CDR2 YFSETQ. Trimming cost V 2 bases and J 7 bases; bases outside gene matches: 8. This CDR3 has 15 residues.

The rearrangement links TRBV7-2 to TRBJ1-1; a possible D gene is TRBD1 (6 bases). Trimming removed 1 base from V and 5 bases from J, with 14 bases in between. The CDR3 covers 15 residues. CDR1 and CDR2 (germline): SGHTA, FQGNSA. The CDR3 coding sequence is TGTGCCAGCAGCTTAGTGGGGGCAGGGTATACTGAAGCTTTCTTT. Residues: CASSLVGAGYTEAFF. Based on the CDR3 plus reference TRBV7-2 and TRBJ1-1, the full variable domain is GAGVSQSPSNKVTEKGKDVELRCDPISGHTALYWYRQSLGQGLEFLIYFQGNSAPDKSGLPSDRFSAERTGGSVSTLTIQRTQQEDSAVYLCASSLVGAGYTEAFFGQGTRLTVV.

V usage is TRBV19 and J usage is TRBJ2-1; D is perhaps TRBD2 (5 bases). Germline V gene lookup returns CDR1 LNHDA and CDR2 SQIVND (reference sequence). This CDR3 is 15 amino acids long. V lost 1 base and J 11 bases, leaving 18 bases between the germline ends. This CDR3 reads CASSIARTGKVQQFF. The DNA of the CDR3 is TGTGCCAGTAGTATAGCACGGACGGGAAAAGTGCAGCAGTTCTTC. Using reference TRBV19 and TRBJ2-1 for the parts outside the CDR3, the full variable domain is DGGITQSPKYLFRKEGQNVTLSCEQNLNHDAMYWYRQDPGQGLRLIYYSQIVNDFQKGDIAEGYSVSREKKESFPLTVTSAQKNPTAFYLCASSIARTGKVQQFFGPGTRLTVL.

The rearrangement uses TRBV5-1 and TRBJ2-5, with D maybe TRBD1 (7 bases). CDR3 length: 16 residues. The germline gives CDR1 SGHRS, CDR2 YFSETQ. Trimming left V 0 bases short and J 5 bases short, with 17 bases between. The CDR3 reads CASSLAGRGASETQYF. Written as DNA, the CDR3 is TGCGCCAGCAGCTTGGCCGGCAGGGGGGCCAGCGAGACCCAGTACTTC.

The chain has TRBV27 and TRBJ1-2; 9 nucleotides agree with TRBD1. From germline, CDR1 is MNHEY and CDR2 SMNVEV (reference sequence). The CDR3 is 13 amino acids. V shed 3 bases, J shed 7 bases, and the junction held 3 bases outside the gene matches. The CDR3 region has the DNA TGTGCCAGCAGTTTGGGGACAGGGTTTGGCTACACCTTC. Encoded protein: CASSLGTGFGYTF.

The V and J genes are TRBV19 and TRBJ2-3; possible D gene TRBD1, 5 bases. The CDR3 totals 14 residues. Per the germline V gene, CDR1 is LNHDA and CDR2 is SQIVND (reference sequence). Trimming left V 3 bases short and J 4 bases short, with 11 bases between. The CDR3 sequence is CASSIAQGPDTQYF. CDR3 nucleotide sequence: TGTGCCAGTAGTATTGCCCAGGGTCCAGATACGCAGTATTTT.

The rearrangement links TRBV2 to TRBJ1-4; 9 positions match TRBD1. The germline gives CDR1 SNHLY, CDR2 FYNNEI. After removal of 11 bases from V and 7 bases from J, the junction contained 8 bases not matched to a gene. This CDR3 is 13 amino acids long. The CDR3 nucleotides are TGTGCCGTCCCGGGACAGGGTGGTGAAAAACTGTTTTTT. Residues: CAVPGQGGEKLFF.

This clone has a single count. This chain's CDR3 is CASSFGPSGQVASGYTF. For the CDR3, the DNA is TGTGCCAGCAGTTTCGGCCCATCTGGACAGGTCGCTAGCGGCTACACCTTC. The chain couples TRBV27 to TRBJ1-2; 7 nucleotides match TRBD1. CDR1 and CDR2 (germline): MNHEY, SMNVEV (reference sequence). CDR3 length: 17 residues. V gave up 3 bases and J gave up 8 bases; unmatched junction bases: 18.

The rearrangement links TRBV28 to TRBJ2-7, with TRBD1 identical over 7 bases. The V gene end was trimmed by 6 bases and the J gene end by 1 base; junction bases not matched to a gene: 3. The CDR3 sequence is 13 residues long. Germline CDR1 and CDR2: MDHEN and SYDVKM. This CDR3 is CASRKTGSYEQYF. Here the CDR3 DNA reads TGTGCCAGCAGAAAGACAGGGTCCTACGAGCAGTACTTC.

In nucleotides, the CDR3 is TGTGCCAGCTCACGAATTGGGACAAGGAACACCGGGGAGCTGTTTTTT. It specifies CASSRIGTRNTGELFF. The gene calls are TRBV18 and TRBJ2-2, with a tentative D call TRBD1 (6 bases). Deletions cut 4 bases from V and 1 base from J, with 13 bases between. Germline CDR1 and CDR2: KGHSH and LQKENI. This CDR3 is built from 16 residues.

V gene TRBV29-1 combines with J gene TRBJ1-2, with D possibly being TRBD1 (6 bases). The CDR3 extends over 14 amino acids. V lost 0 bases, J lost 4 bases, and 12 bases lay in between. The germline gives CDR1 SQVTM, CDR2 ANQGSEA. CDR3 sequence (DNA): TGCAGCGTTGAAGATCCCCAGGGGAGCTATGGCTACACCTTC. Protein sequence: CSVEDPQGSYGYTF.

The chain is built from TRBV9 and TRBJ1-4, with D uncertain. V lost 0 bases to trimming and J lost 8 bases, with 11 bases between them. Germline CDR1 SGDLS, CDR2 YYNGEE. The CDR3 has 14 residues. The CDR3 bases are TGTGCCAGCAGCGTAGATGGGCGATACGAAAAACTGTTTTTT. It specifies CASSVDGRYEKLFF.

V usage is TRBV5-4 and J usage is TRBJ2-2; D not certain. CDR3 size: 16 residues. The germline CDR1 and CDR2 sequences are SGHNT and YYREEE (reference sequence). V was trimmed by 0 bases and J by 1 base, leaving 10 bases between them. CDR3 bases: TGTGCCAGCAGCTTGGGTCGGACGGTGAACACCGGGGAGCTGTTTTTT. Amino acid sequence: CASSLGRTVNTGELFF.

The chain links TRBV7-2 to TRBJ2-5; weak D call: TRBD1 (6 bases). Germline CDR1 SGHTA, CDR2 FQGNSA. The V and J ends lost 4 bases and 2 bases respectively, with 11 bases between them. CDR3 length equals 14 residues. CDR3 sequence reads: CASSSTGSQETQYF. CDR3 DNA: TGTGCCAGCAGCTCGACAGGTTCTCAAGAGACCCAGTACTTC.

The J gene is TRBJ2-1, the V gene TRBV11-3; D is possibly TRBD1 or TRBD2 (5 bases each). This CDR3 region has 12 residues. V was pared by 0 bases and J by 10 bases, with 7 bases between. Germline-derived CDR1 and CDR2 are SGHNT and YENEEA. Here the CDR3 reads CASSLDRGEQFF. The CDR3 bases are TGTGCCAGCAGCTTAGACCGGGGCGAGCAGTTCTTC.